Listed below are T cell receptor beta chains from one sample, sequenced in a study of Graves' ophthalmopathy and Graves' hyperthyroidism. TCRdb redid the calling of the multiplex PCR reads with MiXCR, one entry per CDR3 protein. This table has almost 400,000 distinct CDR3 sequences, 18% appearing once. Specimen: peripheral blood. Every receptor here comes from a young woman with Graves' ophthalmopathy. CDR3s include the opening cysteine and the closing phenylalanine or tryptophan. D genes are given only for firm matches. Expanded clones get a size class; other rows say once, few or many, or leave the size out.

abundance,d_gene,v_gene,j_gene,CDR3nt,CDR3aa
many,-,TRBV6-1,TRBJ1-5,TGTGCCAGCAGTGAATGGGCAGGGGATAATCAGCCCCAGCATTTT,CASSEWAGDNQPQHF
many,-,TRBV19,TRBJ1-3,TGTGCCAGTAGCATTACGACCCGGCGAAACTCTGGAAACACCATATATTTT,CASSITTRRNSGNTIYF
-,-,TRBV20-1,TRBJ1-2,TGCAGTGCATTCCCCCAGGGAGGGATTCATGGCTACACCTTC,CSAFPQGGIHGYTF
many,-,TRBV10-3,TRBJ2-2,TGTGCCATCAGCCGGACAGAGACGAACACCGGGGAGCTGTTTTTT,CAISRTETNTGELFF
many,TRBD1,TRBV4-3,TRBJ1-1,TGCGCCAGCAGCCAAGGACAGGGGAACACTGAAGCTTTCTTT,CASSQGQGNTEAFF
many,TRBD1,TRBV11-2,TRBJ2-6,TGTGCCAGCAGGAGGACAGGGGGTGATGGGGCCAACGTCCTGACTTTC,CASRRTGGDGANVLTF
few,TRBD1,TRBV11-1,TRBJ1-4,TGTGCCAGCAGCCCTCAGGACAGGGTTCTTTTTTCTACTAATGAAAAACTGTTTTTT,CASSPQDRVLFSTNEKLFF
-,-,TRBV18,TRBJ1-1,TGTGCCAGCTCACCCCCGCAGGGACGAGAAGCTTTCTTT,CASSPPQGREAFF
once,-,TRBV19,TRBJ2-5,TGTGCCAGTAGTACCGGGGCTTTCACTCAAGAGACCCAGTACTTC,CASSTGAFTQETQYF
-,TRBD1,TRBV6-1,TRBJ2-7,TGTGCCAGCAGCCCCGAGGGGACAGGGGTCAACGAGCAGTACTTC,CASSPEGTGVNEQYF
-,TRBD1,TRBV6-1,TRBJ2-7,TGTGCCAGCACTGGGACAGCGAACTTAGACGAGCAGTACTTC,CASTGTANLDEQYF
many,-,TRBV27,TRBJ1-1,TGTGCCAGTCTGAGGGGGGCGGAAGCTTTCTTT,CASLRGAEAFF
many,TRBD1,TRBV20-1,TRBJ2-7,TGCAGTGCTGAGCACTCGACGGGACAGGGGCCGTCGAGGGACTACGAGCAGTACTTC,CSAEHSTGQGPSRDYEQYF
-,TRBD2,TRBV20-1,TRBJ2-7,TGCAGTGCTTACACCGGGACTAGCGGGAGAGGTTACGAGCAGTACTTC,CSAYTGTSGRGYEQYF
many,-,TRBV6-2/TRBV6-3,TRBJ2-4,TGTGCCAGCAACCCTTCTGGTGGGGGGCCCAAAAACATTCAGTACTTC,CASNPSGGGPKNIQYF
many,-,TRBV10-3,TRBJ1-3,TGTGCCATCAAGGCCCTCTCTGGAAACACCATATATTTT,CAIKALSGNTIYF
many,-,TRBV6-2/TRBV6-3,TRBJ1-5,TGTGCCAGCAGTTACATGGGTCAGCCCCAGCATTTT,CASSYMGQPQHF
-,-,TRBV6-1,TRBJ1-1,TGTGCCAGCAGTGAAGAATGGATGGGGAGAAACACTGAAGCTTTCTTT,CASSEEWMGRNTEAFF
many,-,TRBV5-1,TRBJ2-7,TGCGCCAGCAGCTTGTGGCAGGCCTCTGGCTGGCCCTACGAGCAGTACTTC,CASSLWQASGWPYEQYF
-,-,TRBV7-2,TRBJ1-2,TGTGCCAGCAGCTTAGTACCGGGACGGGACTATGGCTACACCTTC,CASSLVPGRDYGYTF
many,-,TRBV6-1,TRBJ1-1,TGTGCCAGCAGTGACAGGGTTTGGACTGAAGCTTTCTTT,CASSDRVWTEAFF
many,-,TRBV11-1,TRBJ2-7,TGTGCCAGCAGCTTACCGGCCAACAGGGGGGGGACCTACGAGCAGTACTTC,CASSLPANRGGTYEQYF
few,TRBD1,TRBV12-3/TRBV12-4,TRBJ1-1,TGTGCCAGCAATAACAGGGGTGAAGCTTTCTTT,CASNNRGEAFF
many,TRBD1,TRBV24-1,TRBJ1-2,TGTGCCACCAGTGATTCGGGACAGGAATTTATAGGTGGCTACACCTTC,CATSDSGQEFIGGYTF
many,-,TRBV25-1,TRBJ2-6,TGTGCCAGCAGTGATCCCGACCGCTCTGGGGCCAACGTCCTGACTTTC,CASSDPDRSGANVLTF
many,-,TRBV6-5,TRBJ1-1,TGTGCCAGCCAGCGGGTTAACACTGAAGCTTTCTTT,CASQRVNTEAFF
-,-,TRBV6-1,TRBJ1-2,TGTGCCAGCAGGCCCGGGGGCGACTATGGCTACACCTTC,CASRPGGDYGYTF
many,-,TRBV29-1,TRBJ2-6,TGCAGCGTGGAGTCTGGGGCCAACGTCCTGACTTTC,CSVESGANVLTF
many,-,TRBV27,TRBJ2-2,TGTGCCAGCAGTTTCCCAGGAGGCGGGGAGCTGTTTTTT,CASSFPGGGELFF
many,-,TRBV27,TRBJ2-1,TGTGCCAGCAGTCTGGGGGGTTACAATGAGCAGTTCTTC,CASSLGGYNEQFF
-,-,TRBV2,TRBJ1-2,TGTGCCAGCAGCGCTTTGGAAGGGTCCCATGGCTACACCTTC,CASSALEGSHGYTF
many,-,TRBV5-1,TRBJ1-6,TGCGCCAGCAGCCTGGACACCTTCACCCTCCACTTT,CASSLDTFTLHF
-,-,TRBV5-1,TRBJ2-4,TGCGCCAGCAGCTTGGTCGAGGGCCGAGCCAAAAACATTCAGTACTTC,CASSLVEGRAKNIQYF
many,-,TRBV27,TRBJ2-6,TGTGCCAGCAAAAACAGGGAGGAGGCCGTCCTGACTTTC,CASKNREEAVLTF
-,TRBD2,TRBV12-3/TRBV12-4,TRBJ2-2,TGTGCCAGCAGTTTGGGGACTATAGCCACCGGGGAGCTGTTTTTT,CASSLGTIATGELFF
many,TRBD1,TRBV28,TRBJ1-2,TGTGCCAGCAGTCTGGGACAGGGCCCTCCGGTTGACTATGGCTACACCTTC,CASSLGQGPPVDYGYTF
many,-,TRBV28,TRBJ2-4,TGTGCCAGCGGTGAGAGGGCAGGGCGGAACATTCAGTACTTC,CASGERAGRNIQYF
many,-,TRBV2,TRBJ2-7,TGTGCCAGCGCAAGGGGCCAGCTCCCCTCCTACGAGCAGTACTTC,CASARGQLPSYEQYF